The 12 T cell receptor beta chains listed next were all sequenced from one sample in a study of ipilimumab plus nivolumab after autologous stem cell transplantation. Sequencing was performed with immunoSEQ multiplex PCR; in TCRdb, only in-frame clones are kept and a portion is missing. The data contain around 2,400 clones, more than 80% of them seen just once; the ten biggest clones take up 1.5% to 2%. The source material was PBMCs, sampled in a trial of ipilimumab plus nivolumab as post-transplant consolidation. Receptors originate from a male donor with primary mediastinal lymphoma.

The V gene is TRBV5-1, the J gene TRBJ2-5, with D hard to call. The CDR3 sequence is 13 residues long. The germline V gene has CDR1 SGHRS and CDR2 YFSETQ. Trimming stripped 5 bases from V and 2 bases from J, with 10 bases between. CDR3 region: CASRTSLQETQYF. The CDR3 DNA sequence: TGCGCCAGCAGAACCTCCTTACAAGAGACCCAGTACTTC.

The chain uses TRBV19 and TRBJ2-1, with a possible D match to TRBD2 (6 bases). V gave up 0 bases and J gave up 7 bases, with 22 bases separating them. Germline V lookup: CDR1 LNHDA, CDR2 SQIVND (reference sequence). This CDR3 region has 18 residues. The CDR3 coding sequence is TGTGCCAGTAGTATAGAGGGGCGAGCGGGCGGCCAACGGAATGAGCAGTTCTTC. It specifies CASSIEGRAGGQRNEQFF.

J is TRBJ2-2 and V is TRBV6-4; D possibly corresponds to TRBD2 (5 bases). From germline, CDR1 is MRHNA and CDR2 SNTAGT. Trimming took 0 bases from V and 6 from J, leaving 5 bases between them. This CDR3 is built from 13 residues. The CDR3 coding sequence is TGTGCCAGCAGTGACTCTAGCGCCGGGGAGCTGTTTTTT. Its translation is CASSDSSAGELFF.

The chain joins TRBV18 to TRBJ1-2; D gene ambiguous. CDR1 and CDR2 (germline): KGHSH, LQKENI. Trimming removed 1 base from V and 4 bases from J, with 10 bases in between. The CDR3 contains 14 residues. This CDR3 reads CASSPREVSYGYTF. CDR3 DNA sequence: TGTGCCAGCTCACCACGGGAAGTATCCTATGGCTACACCTTC. The full variable domain, in which reference TRBV18 and TRBJ1-2 provide the parts outside the CDR3, is NAGVMQNPRHLVRRRGQEARLRCSPMKGHSHVYWYRQLPEEGLKFMVYLQKENIIDESGMPKERFSAEFPKEGPSILRIQQVVRGDSAAYFCASSPREVSYGYTFGSGTRLTVV.

The chain has TRBV2 and TRBJ1-1, with D uncertain. V lost 7 bases, J lost 4 bases, and 19 bases lay in between. Germline V gives CDR1 SNHLY, CDR2 FYNNEI. CDR3 length: 15 amino acids. CDR3 loop: CASTPLIGGPTEAFF. The CDR3 DNA follows: TGTGCCAGCACCCCGCTGATTGGTGGGCCCACTGAAGCTTTCTTT.

This chain connects TRBV12-5 to TRBJ2-5; D ambiguous. Trimming took off 6 bases at V and 3 bases at J, with 11 bases between the two ends. The length of the CDR3 is 13 residues. The germline CDR1 and CDR2 sequences are LGHNT and FRNRAP. This CDR3 is CASGSEWEETQYF. DNA for the CDR3: TGTGCTAGTGGCTCGGAGTGGGAAGAGACCCAGTACTTC.

The gene calls are TRBV28 and TRBJ2-2; D might be TRBD1 (6 bases). There are 17 residues in the CDR3. Germline CDR1 and CDR2: MDHEN and SYDVKM. V gave up 1 base and J gave up 5 bases, with 17 bases separating them. The CDR3 DNA sequence: TGTGCCAGCAGTTTATTTGGGCAGGGGCGAGGGACCGGGGAGCTGTTTTTT. Encoded protein: CASSLFGQGRGTGELFF.

The chain combines TRBV6-1 with TRBJ1-1; D perhaps matches TRBD1 (6 bases). The CDR3 totals 12 residues. V was shortened by 3 bases and J by 9 bases, with 11 bases between the two germline ends. CDR1 is MNHNS, CDR2 SASEGT, per germline. CDR3 in DNA: TGTGCCAGCAGTGAGACAGGAAAGAAAGCTTTCTTT. Its translation: CASSETGKKAFF.

The chain carries TRBV19 and TRBJ2-7; TRBD2 agrees at 9 bases. Germline trimming cut 5 bases from V and 0 bases from J; bases unmatched to any gene: 5. Germline-derived CDR1 and CDR2 are LNHDA and SQIVND (reference sequence). CDR3 size: 15 residues. For the CDR3, the DNA is TGTGCCAGTAGTGTGCAAGCGGGGGGCTCCTACGAGCAGTACTTC. Translation: CASSVQAGGSYEQYF.

The chain recombines TRBV7-9 with TRBJ2-5; D may be TRBD1 or TRBD2 (7 bases each). The V gene lost 5 bases and the J gene lost 4 bases, with 20 bases spanning the gap. Germline assignment: CDR1 SEHNR and CDR2 FQNEAQ (reference sequence). The length of the CDR3 is 16 residues. CDR3 residues: CASSQSFAGGVETQYF. The CDR3 DNA reads as TGTGCCAGCAGCCAAAGCTTCGCAGGGGGGGTAGAGACCCAGTACTTC.

The chain has TRBV19 and TRBJ2-7; D might be TRBD1 or TRBD2, each matching 5 bases. The V and J ends lost 5 bases and 7 bases respectively, with 21 bases between them. The CDR3 runs 15 residues. Germline assignment: CDR1 LNHDA and CDR2 SQIVND (reference sequence). CDR3 in amino acids: CASSSRTGTYREQYF. The DNA for the CDR3 is TGTGCCAGTAGTTCCCGGACCGGGACGTATCGGGAGCAGTACTTC.

The sample holds one count of this clone. The chain joins TRBV21-1 to TRBJ1-4; the DNA was not used to check the table's D call, TRBD1. TRBV21-1 is recorded as a pseudogene. The CDR3 consists of 15 residues. The CDR3 sequence: CASSPYRAGDEKLFF. DNA for the CDR3: TGTGCCAGCAGCCCCTACAGGGCCGGGGACGAAAAACTGTTTTTT.